The 17 T cell receptor beta chains below all came from one sample that was sequenced in a study of T cells expressing NK-cell markers. TCRdb re-called the 5' RACE reads, yielding one record per CDR3 amino acid sequence without DNA. In total, the table holds 450,000 to 600,000 distinct CDR3 sequences. The sample comprised blood T cells: a sorted CD56 or NKG2C T cell subset, CD4+ or CD8+ T cells, or bulk PBMC T cells (not recorded which). All receptors come from a man aged 18 to 30 in good health.

The V call is TRBV27, the J call TRBJ1-5; the D call of TRBD1 rests on TCRdb alone, since no DNA is present to check it. There are 15 residues in the CDR3. Germline V gene data show CDR1 as MNHEY and CDR2 as SMNVEV (reference sequence). This CDR3 reads CASSLRGVADQPQHF.

The chain combines TRBV4-1 with TRBJ2-6. Germline values: CDR1 MGHRA, CDR2 YSYEKL. The CDR3 spans 14 residues. The CDR3 here is CASSPRSGANVLTF.

The chain joins TRBV28 to TRBJ2-3; TCRdb indicates TRBD1, and absent DNA this call remains unverified. CDR1 MDHEN and CDR2 SYDVKM come from the germline V gene. The CDR3 has 12 residues. The CDR3 sequence: CATGGNTDTQYF. The full variable domain, with the rest looked up from reference TRBV28 and TRBJ2-3, is DVKVTQSSRYLVKRTGEKVFLECVQDMDHENMFWYRQDPGLGLRLIYFSYDVKMKEKGDIPEGYSVSREKKERFSLILESASTNQTSMYLCATGGNTDTQYFGPGTRLTVL.

The gene calls are TRBV5-1 and TRBJ2-1; TCRdb gives TRBD2 as the D gene, but with no DNA this cannot be confirmed. This CDR3 contains 15 residues. CDR1 and CDR2 from the germline V gene are SGHRS and YFSETQ. The CDR3 sequence: CASSFLAGAYNEQFF. Based on the CDR3 plus reference TRBV5-1 and TRBJ2-1, the full variable domain is KAGVTQTPRYLIKTRGQQVTLSCSPISGHRSVSWYQQTPGQGLQFLFEYFSETQRNKGNFPGRFSGRQFSNSRSEMNVSTLELGDSALYLCASSFLAGAYNEQFFGPGTRLTVL.

J is TRBJ1-2 and V is TRBV27. The CDR3 runs to 13 residues. In germline, CDR1 is MNHEY, CDR2 SMNVEV (reference sequence). This chain's CDR3 is CASCPSANYGYTF.

The V gene is TRBV12-3 or TRBV12-4, the J gene TRBJ2-1; with no DNA, the TCRdb D assignment of TRBD2 cannot be verified. This CDR3 is built from 14 residues. The CDR3: CASRKRTSGTEQFF.

This chain joins TRBV6-5 and TRBJ2-1; the TCRdb D gene call, TRBD1, has no DNA to confirm it. There are 15 residues in the CDR3. Germline V gene lookup returns CDR1 MNHEY and CDR2 SVGAGI. The CDR3 reads CASSYSGQLPNEQFF.

The CDR3 spells CASSMTGTAGTEQYF. The chain is built from TRBV7-9 and TRBJ2-7; TCRdb calls TRBD2, which cannot be checked without DNA. The germline gives CDR1 SEHNR, CDR2 FQNEAQ (reference sequence). CDR3 length: 15 residues.

The CDR3 is CSVVVQGADGYTF. The chain recombines TRBV29-1 with TRBJ1-2; TCRdb picks TRBD1, but there is no DNA to check that call. CDR3 length: 13 residues. Germline values: CDR1 SQVTM, CDR2 ANQGSEA.

CDR3 sequence: CASSGSSGGNQPQHF. The J gene is TRBJ1-5, the V gene TRBV6-1. The CDR3 runs to 15 residues. Germline assignment: CDR1 MNHNS and CDR2 SASEGT.

The rearrangement uses TRBV12-3 or TRBV12-4 and TRBJ2-3. The CDR3 spans 14 residues. The CDR3 reads CASSPSGNTDTQYF.

The gene calls are TRBV28 and TRBJ2-7; without DNA, the TCRdb call of TRBD1 cannot be checked. The CDR3 consists of 11 residues. Germline V gene sequence: CDR1 MDHEN, CDR2 SYDVKM. The CDR3 loop reads CATLGYYEQYF.

V is TRBV4-3 and J is TRBJ2-7; TCRdb's D call, TRBD1, is unchecked because there is no DNA. From germline, CDR1 is LGHNA and CDR2 YSLEER. The length of the CDR3 is 17 residues. CDR3 loop: CASSQEGGGDPLYEQYF.

This sequence joins TRBV5-1 and TRBJ2-4. Germline values: CDR1 SGHRS, CDR2 YFSETQ. This CDR3 contains 14 residues. The CDR3 sequence: CASSLEGDWDIQYF.

The J gene is TRBJ2-2, the V gene TRBV2. CDR1 is SNHLY and CDR2 is FYNNEI in the germline V gene. CDR3 length: 15 residues. CDR3 sequence: CASREGSANTGELFF.

The chain's CDR3 is CASSLSGHPGNTIYF. The chain is built from TRBV12-3 or TRBV12-4 and TRBJ1-3; the D call from TCRdb, TRBD1, cannot be confirmed without DNA. The CDR3 contains 15 residues.

V usage is TRBV7-8 and J usage is TRBJ2-5; TCRdb calls TRBD2, which cannot be checked without DNA. The CDR3 runs to 14 residues. Germline V gene data show CDR1 as SGHVS and CDR2 as FQNEAQ. This chain's CDR3 is CASSSWGGGETQYF.